These T cell receptor beta chains were read from a single sample in a study of OX40 agonist ivuxolimab in advanced cancers. TCRdb keeps only in-frame clones here, not all; method: immunoSEQ multiplex PCR. In the table there are about 100,000 clones, 89% of which are singletons. The source material was CD4+ or CD8+ T cells sorted from blood, sampled in a trial of the OX40 agonist ivuxolimab. The receptors stem from an adult with an advanced solid tumor such as melanoma, head and neck, liver or kidney cancer. Both conserved end residues are part of each CDR3. Fields, in order: clone size, V gene, D gene, J gene, CDR3 protein, CDR3 DNA. A D gene is named only where the DNA matches it firmly. Clone size is not always given. Where it is, it says once, few, many or a class for expanded clones.

clone_size: .; v_call: TRBV7-6; d_call: TRBD2; j_call: TRBJ2-7; cdr3_aa: CASSILAGDSEQYF; cdr3_nt: TGTGCCAGCAGCATACTAGCGGGAGATAGCGAGCAGTACTTC
clone_size: .; v_call: TRBV19; d_call: .; j_call: TRBJ1-2; cdr3_aa: CASAVGSSYGYTF; cdr3_nt: TGTGCCAGCGCCGTGGGGTCCTCCTATGGCTACACCTTC
clone_size: .; v_call: TRBV30; d_call: TRBD2; j_call: TRBJ2-3; cdr3_aa: CAWARLAVVTDTQYF; cdr3_nt: TGTGCCTGGGCCCGACTAGCGGTGGTCACAGATACGCAGTATTTT
clone_size: .; v_call: TRBV6-6; d_call: .; j_call: TRBJ1-6; cdr3_aa: CASSDRGGIISPLHF; cdr3_nt: TGTGCCAGCAGTGACCGGGGAGGAATAATTTCACCCCTCCACTTT
clone_size: .; v_call: TRBV27; d_call: TRBD1; j_call: TRBJ2-6; cdr3_aa: CASSTPTGPSSGANVLTF; cdr3_nt: TGTGCCAGCAGCACCCCGACAGGGCCCTCGTCCGGGGCCAACGTCCTGACTTTC
clone_size: .; v_call: TRBV28; d_call: TRBD2; j_call: TRBJ2-1; cdr3_aa: CASSTPGLAGVYEQFF; cdr3_nt: TGTGCCAGCAGCACCCCGGGACTAGCGGGAGTATATGAGCAGTTCTTC
clone_size: .; v_call: TRBV29-1; d_call: TRBD1; j_call: TRBJ2-1; cdr3_aa: CSVLGQNYNEQFF; cdr3_nt: TGCAGCGTACTGGGACAGAATTACAATGAGCAGTTCTTC
clone_size: .; v_call: TRBV6-5; d_call: .; j_call: TRBJ1-1; cdr3_aa: CASTLGSNTEAFF; cdr3_nt: TGTGCCAGCACCCTAGGTTCGAACACTGAAGCTTTCTTT
clone_size: few; v_call: TRBV5-4; d_call: TRBD1; j_call: TRBJ2-7; cdr3_aa: CASSLAGTDYEQYF; cdr3_nt: TGTGCCAGCAGCTTGGCAGGGACAGACTACGAGCAGTACTTC
clone_size: .; v_call: TRBV9; d_call: .; j_call: TRBJ1-4; cdr3_aa: CASSPNRAGSEKLFF; cdr3_nt: TGTGCCAGCAGCCCCAACAGGGCGGGGAGTGAAAAACTGTTTTTT
clone_size: .; v_call: TRBV5-6; d_call: TRBD1; j_call: TRBJ2-7; cdr3_aa: CASSPGQGGYEQYF; cdr3_nt: TGTGCCAGCAGCCCGGGACAGGGGGGGTACGAGCAGTACTTC
clone_size: .; v_call: TRBV5-1; d_call: TRBD1; j_call: TRBJ2-7; cdr3_aa: CASSLDVRQGYEQYF; cdr3_nt: TGCGCCAGCAGCTTGGACGTTCGACAGGGCTACGAGCAGTACTTC
clone_size: .; v_call: TRBV28; d_call: TRBD2; j_call: TRBJ2-7; cdr3_aa: CASSFRGRASGDEQYF; cdr3_nt: TGCGCCAGCAGTTTTCGGGGGAGGGCTTCTGGGGACGAGCAGTACTTC
clone_size: .; v_call: TRBV5-1; d_call: .; j_call: TRBJ2-3; cdr3_aa: CASSLQKGSDTQYF; cdr3_nt: TGCGCCAGCAGTCTCCAAAAGGGGTCAGATACGCAGTATTTT
clone_size: .; v_call: TRBV29-1; d_call: TRBD2; j_call: TRBJ2-7; cdr3_aa: CSVRGSGSLDEQYF; cdr3_nt: TGCAGCGTGAGGGGTAGCGGGAGTCTCGACGAGCAGTACTTC
clone_size: .; v_call: TRBV5-1; d_call: TRBD2; j_call: TRBJ2-7; cdr3_aa: CASSAGLAGGAYEQYF; cdr3_nt: TGCGCCAGCAGCGCCGGACTAGCGGGAGGCGCCTACGAGCAGTACTTC
clone_size: .; v_call: TRBV6-5; d_call: TRBD2; j_call: TRBJ2-7; cdr3_aa: CASSYGLAGIYEQYF; cdr3_nt: TGTGCCAGCAGTTACGGACTAGCGGGGATCTACGAGCAGTACTTC
clone_size: .; v_call: TRBV6-5; d_call: .; j_call: TRBJ2-7; cdr3_aa: CASSYSYGKGHEQYF; cdr3_nt: TGTGCCAGCAGTTACTCATACGGGAAGGGACATGAGCAGTACTTC
clone_size: .; v_call: TRBV11-2; d_call: TRBD2; j_call: TRBJ2-2; cdr3_aa: CASSLEASGITGELFF; cdr3_nt: TGTGCCAGCAGCTTAGAGGCTAGCGGGATTACCGGGGAGCTGTTTTTT
clone_size: .; v_call: TRBV5-4; d_call: TRBD1; j_call: TRBJ2-3; cdr3_aa: CASSLVGRDRGTDTQYF; cdr3_nt: TGTGCCAGCAGCTTGGTGGGTCGGGACAGGGGAACAGATACGCAGTATTTT
clone_size: .; v_call: TRBV21-1; d_call: .; j_call: TRBJ2-4; cdr3_aa: CASSPASLALNIQYF; cdr3_nt: TGTGCCAGCAGCCCCGCATCACTAGCGCTAAACATTCAGTACTTC
clone_size: .; v_call: TRBV30; d_call: .; j_call: TRBJ1-1; cdr3_aa: CAWSVRGKPNTEAFF; cdr3_nt: TGTGCCTGGAGTGTACGGGGGAAACCGAACACTGAAGCTTTCTTT
clone_size: .; v_call: TRBV5-1; d_call: TRBD1; j_call: TRBJ2-5; cdr3_aa: CASSLTGGEKTQYF; cdr3_nt: TGCGCCAGCAGCCTAACAGGGGGCGAAAAGACCCAGTACTTC
clone_size: .; v_call: TRBV5-1; d_call: .; j_call: TRBJ2-7; cdr3_aa: CASSLGLRVEQYF; cdr3_nt: TGCGCCAGCAGCTTGGGTTTACGGGTCGAGCAGTACTTC
clone_size: .; v_call: TRBV11-2; d_call: TRBD2; j_call: TRBJ2-1; cdr3_aa: CASSRSAGGFLSEQFF; cdr3_nt: TGTGCCAGCAGCCGATCAGCGGGGGGGTTTCTCAGCGAGCAGTTCTTC
clone_size: .; v_call: TRBV4-2; d_call: TRBD2; j_call: TRBJ2-7; cdr3_aa: CASSQVPLAGGDSYEQYF; cdr3_nt: TGTGCCAGCAGCCAAGTACCACTAGCGGGAGGCGATTCCTACGAGCAGTACTTC
clone_size: .; v_call: TRBV27; d_call: TRBD1; j_call: TRBJ1-1; cdr3_aa: CASSFGQGNTEAFF; cdr3_nt: TGTGCCAGCAGTTTCGGACAGGGGAACACTGAAGCTTTCTTT
clone_size: .; v_call: TRBV7-9; d_call: .; j_call: TRBJ2-7; cdr3_aa: CASSLAGTQVYEQYF; cdr3_nt: TGTGCCAGCAGCTTAGCGGGGACTCAAGTCTACGAGCAGTACTTC
clone_size: once; v_call: TRBV28; d_call: .; j_call: TRBJ2-1; cdr3_aa: CASTGLPNNEQFF; cdr3_nt: TGTGCCAGCACAGGACTACCCAACAATGAGCAGTTCTTC
clone_size: .; v_call: TRBV28; d_call: TRBD1; j_call: TRBJ2-7; cdr3_aa: CASTPGTGFYEQYF; cdr3_nt: TGTGCCAGCACTCCCGGGACAGGCTTTTACGAGCAGTACTTC
clone_size: .; v_call: TRBV6-5; d_call: TRBD1; j_call: TRBJ1-6; cdr3_aa: CASSYGTGLNSPLHF; cdr3_nt: TGTGCCAGCAGTTACGGGACAGGGCTTAATTCACCCCTCCACTTT
clone_size: .; v_call: TRBV19; d_call: TRBD1; j_call: TRBJ1-5; cdr3_aa: CASRGDQPQHF; cdr3_nt: TGTGCCAGCAGGGGGGATCAGCCCCAGCATTTT
clone_size: .; v_call: TRBV4-1; d_call: .; j_call: TRBJ2-3; cdr3_aa: CASSQEGASTDTQYF; cdr3_nt: TGCGCCAGCAGCCAAGAGGGCGCCAGCACAGATACGCAGTATTTT
clone_size: .; v_call: TRBV5-1; d_call: TRBD1; j_call: TRBJ1-1; cdr3_aa: CASSSTGRMNTEAFF; cdr3_nt: TGCGCCAGCAGCTCGACAGGGAGAATGAACACTGAAGCTTTCTTT
clone_size: .; v_call: TRBV29-1; d_call: .; j_call: TRBJ2-1; cdr3_aa: CSVEFPQRFYSYNEQFF; cdr3_nt: TGCAGCGTTGAATTCCCCCAGCGCTTCTACTCCTACAATGAGCAGTTCTTC
clone_size: .; v_call: TRBV9; d_call: .; j_call: TRBJ1-1; cdr3_aa: CASSVGQTFSNTEAFF; cdr3_nt: TGTGCCAGCAGCGTAGGCCAGACTTTTTCGAACACTGAAGCTTTCTTT
clone_size: .; v_call: TRBV4-2; d_call: TRBD1; j_call: TRBJ1-4; cdr3_aa: CASSSRQGADNEKLFF; cdr3_nt: TGTGCCAGCAGTAGCAGACAGGGGGCGGATAATGAAAAACTGTTTTTT
clone_size: .; v_call: TRBV5-1; d_call: TRBD1; j_call: TRBJ1-2; cdr3_aa: CASSSGQGGYGYTF; cdr3_nt: TGCGCCAGCAGCTCGGGACAGGGGGGATATGGCTACACCTTC
clone_size: .; v_call: TRBV4-1; d_call: TRBD2; j_call: TRBJ2-1; cdr3_aa: CASSQDGTTSDEQFF; cdr3_nt: TGCGCCAGCAGCCAAGATGGGACTACGAGCGATGAGCAGTTCTTC
clone_size: .; v_call: TRBV5-1; d_call: .; j_call: TRBJ1-2; cdr3_aa: CASSQEGDTFRHGYTF; cdr3_nt: TGCGCCAGCAGCCAAGAAGGGGACACATTTAGGCATGGCTACACCTTC
clone_size: few; v_call: TRBV9; d_call: .; j_call: TRBJ2-2; cdr3_aa: CASSPSRLDTGELFF; cdr3_nt: TGTGCCAGCAGCCCCTCTAGGTTAGACACCGGGGAGCTGTTTTTT
clone_size: few; v_call: TRBV6-1; d_call: TRBD1; j_call: TRBJ1-5; cdr3_aa: CASTPGQVNQPQHF; cdr3_nt: TGTGCCAGCACCCCCGGACAGGTCAATCAGCCCCAGCATTTT
clone_size: .; v_call: TRBV4-2; d_call: .; j_call: TRBJ2-3; cdr3_aa: CASSQAGGSTDTQYF; cdr3_nt: TGTGCCAGCAGCCAGGCCGGGGGTAGCACAGATACGCAGTATTTT
clone_size: once; v_call: TRBV10-2; d_call: TRBD1; j_call: TRBJ1-2; cdr3_aa: CASSAQGVDGYTF; cdr3_nt: TGCGCCAGCAGTGCGCAGGGGGTAGATGGCTACACCTTC
clone_size: few; v_call: TRBV7-8; d_call: .; j_call: TRBJ1-6; cdr3_aa: CASSPWGGYVGSPLHF; cdr3_nt: TGTGCCAGCAGCCCTTGGGGGGGCTACGTAGGTTCACCCCTCCACTTT
clone_size: .; v_call: TRBV9; d_call: TRBD1; j_call: TRBJ1-1; cdr3_aa: CASSVGQGEAFF; cdr3_nt: TGTGCCAGCAGCGTAGGACAGGGAGAAGCTTTCTTT
clone_size: .; v_call: TRBV5-1; d_call: .; j_call: TRBJ2-7; cdr3_aa: CASSLEGRAYEQYF; cdr3_nt: TGCGCCAGCAGCTTGGAGGGGCGAGCCTACGAGCAGTACTTC
clone_size: .; v_call: TRBV14; d_call: .; j_call: TRBJ1-4; cdr3_aa: CASSPTYREKLFF; cdr3_nt: TGTGCCAGCAGCCCCACTTACAGGGAAAAACTGTTTTTT
clone_size: .; v_call: TRBV19; d_call: TRBD2; j_call: TRBJ2-7; cdr3_aa: CASSSRLAGTYEQYF; cdr3_nt: TGTGCCAGTAGTTCGCGACTAGCGGGGACCTACGAGCAGTACTTC
clone_size: .; v_call: TRBV27; d_call: .; j_call: TRBJ2-3; cdr3_aa: CASSLASLRTDTQYF; cdr3_nt: TGTGCCAGCAGTTTAGCCTCCCTTCGCACAGATACGCAGTATTTT
clone_size: .; v_call: TRBV11-2; d_call: TRBD2; j_call: TRBJ2-3; cdr3_aa: CASSLLASGANTDTQYF; cdr3_nt: TGTGCCAGCAGCTTATTAGCTAGCGGGGCCAACACAGATACGCAGTATTTT
clone_size: few; v_call: TRBV25-1; d_call: .; j_call: TRBJ1-1; cdr3_aa: CASEGQGKTEAFF; cdr3_nt: TGTGCCAGCGAGGGGCAGGGAAAAACTGAAGCTTTCTTT
clone_size: .; v_call: TRBV15; d_call: .; j_call: TRBJ2-1; cdr3_aa: CATSILDEQFF; cdr3_nt: .
clone_size: once; v_call: TRBV7-6; d_call: .; j_call: TRBJ1-6; cdr3_aa: CASKAGTVNSPLHF; cdr3_nt: TGTGCCAGCAAGGCGGGGACTGTTAATTCACCCCTCCACTTT
clone_size: .; v_call: TRBV14; d_call: .; j_call: TRBJ1-1; cdr3_aa: CASSRGHITEAFF; cdr3_nt: TGTGCCAGCAGCCGCGGACATATCACTGAAGCTTTCTTT
clone_size: .; v_call: TRBV18; d_call: .; j_call: TRBJ1-5; cdr3_aa: CASSPGGSQPQHF; cdr3_nt: TGTGCCAGCTCACCAGGGGGGTCCCAGCCCCAGCATTTT
clone_size: .; v_call: TRBV7-9; d_call: .; j_call: TRBJ1-1; cdr3_aa: CASSLVVSEAFF; cdr3_nt: TGTGCCAGCAGCTTAGTCGTTTCTGAAGCTTTCTTT
clone_size: .; v_call: TRBV5-1; d_call: .; j_call: TRBJ1-2; cdr3_aa: CASSPRQLYYGYTF; cdr3_nt: TGCGCCAGCAGCCCCCGGCAGCTTTACTATGGCTACACCTTC
clone_size: .; v_call: TRBV27; d_call: TRBD2; j_call: TRBJ2-7; cdr3_aa: CASSLEGRGGEQYF; cdr3_nt: TGTGCCAGCAGTTTAGAGGGGAGGGGTGGCGAGCAGTACTTC